Presented here are 6 T cell receptor beta chains from one specimen sequenced in a study of T cell changes during pregnancy in multiple sclerosis. The data were produced by immunoSEQ multiplex PCR, yet TCRdb's version contains in-frame clones alone and is incomplete. The table shows tens of thousands of clones, with about 92% occurring only once. Sequencing was performed on peripheral blood, taken in the third trimester of pregnancy. These TCRs come from a female donor in good health, enrolled as a control in a pregnancy study.

This clone was found many times. The chain couples TRBV6-1 to TRBJ2-7, with 7 bases lining up with TRBD2. With V trimmed by 1 base and J by 1 base, 4 bases remained unmatched. CDR3 length equals 15 residues. Looked up from germline, CDR1 is MNHNS and CDR2 is SASEGT. The CDR3 region has the DNA TGTGCCAGCAGTGAAGGTGCGGGGGAGTCCTACGAGCAGTACTTC. Its protein is CASSEGAGESYEQYF.

V is TRBV28 and J is TRBJ2-1, with 11 bases lining up with TRBD2. Germline lookup yields CDR1 MDHEN and CDR2 SYDVKM. V shed 6 bases and J 9 bases; nucleotides not matched to a gene: 7. The CDR3 runs to 14 residues. The CDR3 region has the DNA TGTGCCAGCAGATTTAGCGGGGGGGTGGGTGAGCAGTTCTTC. As protein: CASRFSGGVGEQFF.

Here the CDR3 DNA reads TGTGCCACCAGCTCAAGGGCGGAGGGGCAAGAGACCCAGTACTTC. This translates into CATSSRAEGQETQYF. The gene calls are TRBV15 and TRBJ2-5; D perhaps matches TRBD2 (6 bases). V was clipped by 5 bases and J by 2 bases, with 15 bases between them. CDR3 length equals 15 residues. In germline, CDR1 is LNHNV, CDR2 YYDKDF (reference sequence). The full variable domain, with the rest looked up from reference TRBV15 and TRBJ2-5, is DAMVIQNPRYQVTQFGKPVTLSCSQTLNHNVMYWYQQKSSQAPKLLFHYYDKDFNNEADTPDNFQSRRPNTSFCFLDIRSPGLGDTAMYLCATSSRAEGQETQYFGPGTRLLVL.

The chain recombines TRBV6-1 with TRBJ1-6; D possibly corresponds to TRBD1 (5 bases). The CDR3 spans 16 residues. Germline CDR1 reads MNHNS; CDR2 reads SASEGT. V was cut by 3 bases and J by 7 bases, with 16 bases left in between. CDR3 coding DNA: TGTGCCAGCAGTGAGTACCCCGACAGCAGAAATTCACCCCTCCACTTT. It is translated as CASSEYPDSRNSPLHF.

CDR3 DNA: TGTGCCAGCAGTCCCCACTTGCAACTGGAGACCCAGTACTTC. Protein product: CASSPHLQLETQYF. The V and J genes are TRBV28 and TRBJ2-5; D ambiguous. V was cut by 5 bases and J by 5 bases, with 15 bases left in between. Germline CDR1 and CDR2: MDHEN and SYDVKM. This CDR3 contains 14 residues.

The chain uses TRBV5-6 and TRBJ2-7, with 10 bases identical to TRBD2. Germline V gene lookup returns CDR1 SGHDT and CDR2 YYEEEE. This CDR3 is 14 amino acids long. The V and J ends lost 5 bases and 3 bases, in that order; junction bases with no gene match: 5. This CDR3 reads CASRSSGSFYEQYF. The CDR3 nucleotides are TGTGCCAGCAGGTCTAGCGGGAGTTTCTACGAGCAGTACTTC.